These 10 T cell receptor beta chains were sequenced from one sample in a study of OX40 agonist ivuxolimab in advanced cancers. TCRdb keeps only in-frame clones here, not all; method: immunoSEQ multiplex PCR. The sample lists nearly 80,000 clones; approximately 91% were seen once. The sample consisted of CD4+ or CD8+ T cells sorted from blood, taken in a trial of the OX40 agonist ivuxolimab. All receptors come from an adult with an advanced solid tumor such as melanoma, head and neck, liver or kidney cancer.

The chain employs TRBV6-6 and TRBJ1-1; no reliable D call. Trimming cost V 2 bases and J 4 bases, with 14 bases left between them. The CDR3 has 15 residues. CDR1 and CDR2 (germline): MNHNY, SVGAGI (reference sequence). The chain's CDR3 is CASSYIRGQTTEAFF. The CDR3 nucleotides read TGTGCCAGCAGTTACATCCGGGGTCAGACCACTGAAGCTTTCTTT.

The V call is TRBV7-3, the J call TRBJ2-7; D remains unclear. The CDR3 is 11 residues long. Germline V gene lookup returns CDR1 SGHTA and CDR2 FQGTGA. Trimming shortened V by 3 bases and J by 3 bases, and 3 bases separated the two germline ends. This chain's CDR3 is CASSLIYEQYF. CDR3 in DNA: TGTGCCAGCAGCTTGATCTACGAGCAGTACTTC. Combining the CDR3 with reference TRBV7-3 and TRBJ2-7 gives the whole variable domain GAGVSQTPSNKVTEKGKYVELRCDPISGHTALYWYRQSLGQGPEFLIYFQGTGAADDSGLPNDRFFAVRPEGSVSTLKIQRTERGDSAVYLCASSLIYEQYFGPGTRLTVT.

The chain is built from TRBV28 and TRBJ2-7, with D unclear. Germline V CDR1 and CDR2: MDHEN, SYDVKM. The CDR3 is made up of 11 amino acids. Deletions cut 10 bases from V and 3 bases from J, with 10 bases between. The CDR3 nucleotides are TGTGCCACCGCCGCGATCTACGAGCAGTACTTC. Translated, it gives CATAAIYEQYF.

This clone was seen more than once but under ten times. The rearrangement links TRBV18 to TRBJ2-7; D call uncertain. Germline-derived CDR1 and CDR2 are KGHSH and LQKENI. The CDR3 is 12 residues long. Trimming removed 5 bases at V and 0 bases at J, with 5 bases between. The chain's CDR3 is CASSEFSYEQYF. As DNA, the CDR3 is TGTGCCAGCTCAGAGTTCTCCTACGAGCAGTACTTC.

Only one count was recorded for this clone. The rearrangement joins TRBV6-1 to TRBJ2-7, with 11 bases matching TRBD1. The CDR3 length is 14 residues. Germline V CDR1 and CDR2: MNHNS, SASEGT. J gave up 7 bases and V 5 bases, and 7 bases lay outside the gene matches. This CDR3 reads CASSRRDRGNEQYF. The CDR3 coding sequence is TGTGCCAGCAGTAGACGGGACAGGGGGAATGAGCAGTACTTC.

The chain employs TRBV28 and TRBJ1-2, with TRBD1 identical over 9 bases. The CDR3 is made up of 14 amino acids. Per germline, CDR1 MDHEN and CDR2 SYDVKM. V trimming: 3 bases; J trimming: 4 bases; junction bases outside the gene matches: 3. The DNA of the CDR3 is TGTGCCAGCAGTTTCGGGACAGGGAGCTATGGCTACACCTTC. Protein product: CASSFGTGSYGYTF.

This clone was picked up a small number of times. The chain uses TRBV5-1 and TRBJ1-2, with 8 bases lining up with TRBD1. There are 13 residues in the CDR3. Germline assignment: CDR1 SGHRS and CDR2 YFSETQ. V shed 4 bases, J shed 8 bases, and the junction held 7 bases outside the gene matches. The CDR3 sequence is CASSPGQGWGYTF. The CDR3 DNA reads as TGCGCCAGCAGCCCTGGACAGGGCTGGGGCTACACCTTC. Complete variable domain (other parts from reference TRBV5-1 and TRBJ1-2): KAGVTQTPRYLIKTRGQQVTLSCSPISGHRSVSWYQQTPGQGLQFLFEYFSETQRNKGNFPGRFSGRQFSNSRSEMNVSTLELGDSALYLCASSPGQGWGYTFGSGTRLTVV.

The count of this clone is one. The chain links TRBV2 to TRBJ2-5; 7 bases line up with TRBD1. This CDR3 has 15 residues. Trimming took 6 bases from V and 1 from J; bases not matched to a gene: 8. Germline lookup yields CDR1 SNHLY and CDR2 FYNNEI. For the CDR3, the DNA is TGTGCCAGCAGGAGGAGTTGGACAGGCCAAGAGACCCAGTACTTC. This translates into CASRRSWTGQETQYF.

V is TRBV2 and J is TRBJ2-2; D may be TRBD1 or TRBD2 (6 bases each). Germline V CDR1 and CDR2: SNHLY, FYNNEI. CDR3 length: 13 amino acids. The V end was cut by 6 bases, the J end by 6 bases, with 11 bases between. CDR3 sequence: CASRQGLAGELFF. The CDR3, as DNA: TGTGCCAGCAGACAGGGACTGGCCGGGGAGCTGTTTTTT.

V is TRBV29-1 and J is TRBJ2-5, with 7 positions matching TRBD2. This CDR3 contains 13 residues. Germline-derived CDR1 and CDR2 are SQVTM and ANQGSEA. The CDR3 reads CSATPAGQETQYF. The CDR3 nucleotides read TGCAGTGCAACACCAGCGGGACAAGAGACCCAGTACTTC. The variable domain in full, with the rest retrieved from reference TRBV29-1 and TRBJ2-5, is SAVISQKPSRDICQRGTSLTIQCQVDSQVTMMFWYRQQPGQSLTLIATANQGSEATYESGFVIDKFPISRPNLTFSTLTVSNMSPEDSSIYLCSATPAGQETQYFGPGTRLLVL.